These T cell receptor beta chains were read from a single sample in a study of T cell repertoires in cytomegalovirus infection. These receptors have no identified antigens. TCRdb re-called the reads with MiXCR, one entry per CDR3 protein. The table has some 920,000 distinct CDR3 sequences, 31% seen once; the top ten hold around an eighth. This specimen was cultured CD8+ T cells from PBMCs, taken from culture after CMV antigen stimulation. These TCRs come from a human donor in good health (CMV status not recorded). Some clones in this sample may be carry-over from other donors' samples. The CDR3 runs from the conserved cysteine through the conserved F or W. The order of the fields is CDR3 protein, CDR3 DNA, J gene, V gene, clone size, D gene. A D gene is named only where the DNA matches it firmly. Not every row has a clone size; where given, it reads once, few, many or a size class.

CDR3: CASSQDQGPETQYF
DNA: TGCGCCAGCAGCCAAGATCAGGGACCAGAGACCCAGTACTTC
J: TRBJ2-5
V: TRBV4-1
size: few
D: NA

CDR3: CASSYPGQGADTQYF
DNA: TGTGCCAGCAGTTACCCGGGACAGGGCGCAGATACGCAGTATTTT
J: TRBJ2-3
V: TRBV6-2/TRBV6-3
size: NA
D: TRBD1

CDR3: CASSSPGTGENTDTQYF
DNA: TGTGCCAGCAGCTCTCCCGGGACAGGGGAAAACACAGATACGCAGTATTTT
J: TRBJ2-3
V: TRBV7-2
size: many
D: TRBD1

CDR3: CAISERTGQADYTF
DNA: TGTGCCATCAGTGAGCGTACGGGACAGGCAGACTACACCTTC
J: TRBJ1-2
V: TRBV10-3
size: NA
D: TRBD1

CDR3: CASGPVRGNEQYF
DNA: TGTGCCAGCGGCCCCGTGCGGGGTAACGAGCAGTACTTC
J: TRBJ2-7
V: TRBV2
size: NA
D: NA

CDR3: CASSQDPPGTGETQYF
DNA: TGCGCCAGCAGCCAAGATCCCCCAGGGACCGGAGAGACCCAGTACTTC
J: TRBJ2-5
V: TRBV4-1
size: NA
D: NA

CDR3: CASSPLGTGRGTNEKLFF
DNA: TGTGCCAGCAGTCCCCTAGGGACAGGGCGAGGAACTAATGAAAAACTGTTTTTT
J: TRBJ1-4
V: TRBV25-1
size: few
D: TRBD1

CDR3: CASSLKGTGGNTEAFF
DNA: TGTGCCAGCAGCTTAAAGGGGACAGGGGGAAACACTGAAGCTTTCTTT
J: TRBJ1-1
V: TRBV7-9
size: few
D: TRBD1

CDR3: CSVESGAPLRYGYTF
DNA: TGCAGCGTTGAGTCAGGGGCCCCACTACGATATGGCTACACCTTC
J: TRBJ1-2
V: TRBV29-1
size: NA
D: NA

CDR3: CSVEAVDSGAISSYNEQFF
DNA: TGCAGCGTTGAAGCGGTAGATAGCGGGGCGATAAGCTCCTACAATGAGCAGTTCTTC
J: TRBJ2-1
V: TRBV29-1
size: NA
D: TRBD2

CDR3: CASSLRQGNIYGYTF
DNA: TGTGCCAGCAGCTTACGACAGGGTAATATCTATGGCTACACCTTC
J: TRBJ1-2
V: TRBV7-9
size: few
D: TRBD1

CDR3: CASSDRDRSSYEQYF
DNA: TGTGCCAGCAGTGACCGGGACCGGAGCTCCTACGAGCAGTACTTC
J: TRBJ2-7
V: TRBV25-1
size: many
D: NA

CDR3: CASSPGAFSVGNQPQHF
DNA: TGTGCCAGCAGCCCAGGGGCCTTTTCCGTCGGCAATCAGCCCCAGCATTTT
J: TRBJ1-5
V: TRBV6-1
size: NA
D: NA

CDR3: CSARDTSLEPSEGLYGYTF
DNA: TGCAGTGCTAGAGATACGTCTCTAGAACCCTCCGAAGGCTTATATGGCTACACCTTC
J: TRBJ1-2
V: TRBV20-1
size: few
D: NA

CDR3: CASSFWPGQGDYGYTF
DNA: TGTGCCAGCAGTTTTTGGCCCGGGCAGGGGGACTATGGCTACACCTTC
J: TRBJ1-2
V: TRBV27
size: NA
D: TRBD1

CDR3: CANSSRDRVGELFF
DNA: TGTGCCAACAGCTCCCGGGACAGGGTCGGGGAGCTGTTTTTT
J: TRBJ2-2
V: TRBV11-3
size: NA
D: TRBD1

CDR3: CASSPLGEAGGYNEQFF
DNA: TGCGCCAGCAGCCCCCTAGGGGAAGCGGGGGGTTACAATGAGCAGTTCTTC
J: TRBJ2-1
V: TRBV4-1
size: NA
D: TRBD2

CDR3: CASSWDGVNEQFF
DNA: TGTGCCAGCAGTTGGGACGGTGTGAATGAGCAGTTCTTC
J: TRBJ2-1
V: TRBV12-3/TRBV12-4
size: few
D: NA

CDR3: CASSPFWASGGNEQFF
DNA: TGTGCCAGCAGCCCCTTTTGGGCTAGCGGGGGAAATGAGCAGTTCTTC
J: TRBJ2-1
V: TRBV3-1
size: few
D: TRBD2

CDR3: CASSFGTGPSYGYTF
DNA: TGTGCCAGCAGCTTCGGGACAGGGCCATCCTATGGCTACACCTTC
J: TRBJ1-2
V: TRBV5-6
size: few
D: TRBD1

CDR3: CASSTGRGEAFF
DNA: TGTGCCAGCAGCACGGGGAGGGGTGAAGCTTTCTTT
J: TRBJ1-1
V: TRBV7-9
size: NA
D: NA

CDR3: CASSLAGHSGRGYGYTF
DNA: TGTGCCAGCAGTTTAGCGGGGCACTCTGGGAGAGGGTATGGCTACACCTTC
J: TRBJ1-2
V: TRBV12-3/TRBV12-4
size: few
D: NA

CDR3: CASTSGGADTEAFF
DNA: TGTGCCAGCACCTCCGGGGGGGCGGACACTGAAGCTTTCTTT
J: TRBJ1-1
V: TRBV6-5
size: few
D: NA

CDR3: CASSFGGGRTEAFF
DNA: TGTGCCAGCAGTTTTGGGGGGGGCCGGACTGAAGCTTTCTTT
J: TRBJ1-1
V: TRBV27
size: NA
D: NA

CDR3: CASSPDWSQLSSGANVLTF
DNA: TGTGCCAGCAGCCCAGATTGGTCGCAGCTCAGCTCTGGGGCCAACGTCCTGACTTTC
J: TRBJ2-6
V: TRBV5-5
size: once
D: NA

CDR3: CASSPSRDPREKLFF
DNA: TGTGCCAGCAGCCCTTCTCGGGACCCCCGGGAAAAACTGTTTTTT
J: TRBJ1-4
V: TRBV5-8
size: few
D: NA

CDR3: CASSSRAGQGDNEQFF
DNA: TGTGCCAGCAGCTCCCGGGCGGGACAGGGCGACAATGAGCAGTTCTTC
J: TRBJ2-1
V: TRBV7-9
size: few
D: TRBD1

CDR3: CASSLGADRYEQYF
DNA: TGTGCCAGCAGTTTAGGCGCAGACCGCTACGAGCAGTACTTC
J: TRBJ2-7
V: TRBV12-3/TRBV12-4
size: NA
D: NA

CDR3: CASSPRTGVGVYNEQFF
DNA: TGTGCCAGCAGCCCTAGGACAGGGGTCGGAGTCTACAATGAGCAGTTCTTC
J: TRBJ2-1
V: TRBV7-9
size: NA
D: TRBD1

CDR3: CASSEAGGLQETQYF
DNA: TGTGCCAGCAGTGAAGCGGGGGGCCTTCAAGAGACCCAGTACTTC
J: TRBJ2-5
V: TRBV2
size: NA
D: NA

CDR3: CASSSRGGGDTQYF
DNA: TGTGCCAGCAGCTCTCGGGGGGGCGGAGATACGCAGTATTTT
J: TRBJ2-3
V: TRBV7-6
size: many
D: TRBD2

CDR3: CSVELGAGSYEQYF
DNA: TGCAGCGTTGAATTAGGGGCGGGGAGCTACGAGCAGTACTTC
J: TRBJ2-7
V: TRBV29-1
size: few
D: NA

CDR3: CASSYRTGHSGNTIYF
DNA: TGTGCCAGCAGTTACCGTACAGGTCACTCTGGAAACACCATATATTTT
J: TRBJ1-3
V: TRBV6-6
size: few
D: NA

CDR3: CASSRGQGGMNTEAFF
DNA: TGTGCCAGCAGCCGGGGACAGGGGGGGATGAACACTGAAGCTTTCTTT
J: TRBJ1-1
V: TRBV7-6
size: few
D: TRBD1

CDR3: CASSQDGSVGDTQYF
DNA: TGCGCCAGCAGCCAAGATGGATCCGTTGGAGATACGCAGTATTTT
J: TRBJ2-3
V: TRBV4-1
size: NA
D: NA

CDR3: CASTLSGTGERELFF
DNA: TGTGCCAGCACCCTCTCCGGGACAGGGGAGCGGGAGCTGTTTTTT
J: TRBJ2-2
V: TRBV12-3/TRBV12-4
size: NA
D: TRBD1

CDR3: CVSSLIATDWGGNEQFF
DNA: TGTGTCAGCAGCCTTATCGCCACCGATTGGGGGGGGAATGAGCAGTTCTTC
J: TRBJ2-1
V: TRBV27
size: NA
D: TRBD2

CDR3: CAISDRDRINTEAFF
DNA: TGTGCCATCAGTGATCGGGACAGAATAAACACTGAAGCTTTCTTT
J: TRBJ1-1
V: TRBV10-3
size: once
D: TRBD1

CDR3: CASSQVGSLPMDEQFF
DNA: TGCGCCAGCAGCCAAGTTGGAAGCCTCCCTATGGATGAGCAGTTCTTC
J: TRBJ2-1
V: TRBV4-1
size: few
D: NA

CDR3: CASSLGELEQFF
DNA: TGTGCCAGCAGCCTAGGGGAGCTTGAGCAGTTCTTC
J: TRBJ2-1
V: TRBV4-1
size: NA
D: NA

CDR3: CASSFIQGPQHF
DNA: TGTGCCAGCAGTTTCATCCAGGGGCCCCAGCATTTT
J: TRBJ1-5
V: TRBV27
size: NA
D: NA

CDR3: CSGRNPLGSDEQYF
DNA: TGCAGCGGCCGGAATCCCCTCGGGTCTGACGAGCAGTACTTC
J: TRBJ2-7
V: TRBV29-1
size: NA
D: NA

CDR3: CASPVRMNTEAFF
DNA: TGTGCCAGCCCCGTCCGCATGAACACTGAAGCTTTCTTT
J: TRBJ1-1
V: TRBV2
size: NA
D: NA

CDR3: CASSLSHRDRGTGELFF
DNA: TGTGCCAGCAGTTTAAGCCACAGAGATAGAGGGACCGGGGAGCTGTTTTTT
J: TRBJ2-2
V: TRBV27
size: NA
D: NA

CDR3: CASSSTSWGWETQYF
DNA: TGTGCCAGCAGCTCGACCTCGTGGGGGTGGGAGACCCAGTACTTC
J: TRBJ2-5
V: TRBV7-8
size: NA
D: NA

CDR3: CASSQGGIANTGELFF
DNA: TGCGCCAGCAGCCAAGGGGGGATCGCGAACACCGGGGAGCTGTTTTTT
J: TRBJ2-2
V: TRBV4-1
size: few
D: NA

CDR3: CATSDPQAGGSGNEQFF
DNA: TGTGCCACCAGTGACCCCCAGGCGGGGGGGTCTGGTAATGAGCAGTTCTTC
J: TRBJ2-1
V: TRBV24-1
size: NA
D: TRBD2

CDR3: CASSLVGGANTEAFF
DNA: TGTGCTAGCAGCTTAGTGGGGGGGGCGAACACTGAAGCTTTCTTT
J: TRBJ1-1
V: TRBV7-6
size: NA
D: NA

CDR3: CASSLSGGNSYNEQFF
DNA: TGTGCCAGCAGCTTATCGGGGGGAAACTCCTACAATGAGCAGTTCTTC
J: TRBJ2-1
V: TRBV11-3
size: few
D: TRBD2

CDR3: CTSSQNRDRTDTQYF
DNA: TGTACCAGCAGTCAAAACCGGGACCGCACAGATACGCAGTATTTT
J: TRBJ2-3
V: TRBV12-3/TRBV12-4
size: NA
D: NA

CDR3: CASSQDIGIETQYF
DNA: TGTGCCAGCAGCCAAGATATAGGGATAGAGACCCAGTACTTC
J: TRBJ2-5
V: TRBV4-2
size: NA
D: NA

CDR3: CASSYEAYLNTEAFF
DNA: TGTGCCAGCAGTTACGAGGCCTACTTGAACACTGAAGCTTTCTTT
J: TRBJ1-1
V: TRBV6-2/TRBV6-3
size: few
D: NA

CDR3: CASSFGGPAGTEAFF
DNA: TGTGCCAGCAGCTTTGGGGGGCCTGCGGGGACTGAAGCTTTCTTT
J: TRBJ1-1
V: TRBV5-6
size: NA
D: NA

CDR3: CASSSQGLGEKLFF
DNA: TGCGCCAGTTCGAGTCAGGGTTTAGGCGAAAAACTGTTTTTT
J: TRBJ1-4
V: TRBV5-1
size: NA
D: NA

CDR3: CASSSPTGENEKLFF
DNA: TGTGCCAGCAGCTCTCCGACAGGGGAAAATGAAAAACTGTTTTTT
J: TRBJ1-4
V: TRBV7-9
size: NA
D: TRBD1

CDR3: CASSNRGGPTNYGYTF
DNA: TGTGCCAGCAGCAACCGGGGGGGACCGACCAACTATGGCTACACCTTC
J: TRBJ1-2
V: TRBV5-5
size: NA
D: NA

CDR3: CAIRPRGDEAFF
DNA: TGTGCCATCAGACCCCGGGGGGATGAAGCTTTCTTT
J: TRBJ1-1
V: TRBV10-3
size: NA
D: NA

CDR3: CASSHGGYGTDTQYF
DNA: TGTGCCAGCAGCCACGGGGGGTACGGCACAGATACGCAGTATTTT
J: TRBJ2-3
V: TRBV12-3/TRBV12-4
size: NA
D: TRBD2

CDR3: CASSAPRTPNYNEQFF
DNA: TGTGCCAGCAGTGCTCCGCGGACTCCAAATTACAATGAGCAGTTCTTC
J: TRBJ2-1
V: TRBV27
size: NA
D: NA